The clone carrying this TCR beta chain was picked up many times. The data stem from a study of early T cells in non-severe SARS-CoV-2 infection. TCRdb re-called the 5' RACE reads through MiXCR, storing one row per CDR3 protein. The sample has 45,000 or so distinct CDR3 sequences, under 7.5% seen once; the top ten hold under 9.5%. CDR1 is MDHEN and CDR2 is SYDVKM in the germline V gene. CDR3 length: 15 amino acids. V was clipped by 2 bases and J by 10 bases; unmatched bases: 10. The J gene is TRBJ2-1, the V gene TRBV28; 8 bases agree with TRBD1. The sample taken for sequencing was whole blood. This receptor was obtained from an adult who was a healthcare worker with PCR-confirmed SARS-CoV-2 infection or an uninfected control (not recorded which). The CDR3 region has the DNA TGTGCCAGCAGTTTACCCTCGGGACAGGTTGGCGAGCAGTTCTTC. Translated, it gives CASSLPSGQVGEQFF.